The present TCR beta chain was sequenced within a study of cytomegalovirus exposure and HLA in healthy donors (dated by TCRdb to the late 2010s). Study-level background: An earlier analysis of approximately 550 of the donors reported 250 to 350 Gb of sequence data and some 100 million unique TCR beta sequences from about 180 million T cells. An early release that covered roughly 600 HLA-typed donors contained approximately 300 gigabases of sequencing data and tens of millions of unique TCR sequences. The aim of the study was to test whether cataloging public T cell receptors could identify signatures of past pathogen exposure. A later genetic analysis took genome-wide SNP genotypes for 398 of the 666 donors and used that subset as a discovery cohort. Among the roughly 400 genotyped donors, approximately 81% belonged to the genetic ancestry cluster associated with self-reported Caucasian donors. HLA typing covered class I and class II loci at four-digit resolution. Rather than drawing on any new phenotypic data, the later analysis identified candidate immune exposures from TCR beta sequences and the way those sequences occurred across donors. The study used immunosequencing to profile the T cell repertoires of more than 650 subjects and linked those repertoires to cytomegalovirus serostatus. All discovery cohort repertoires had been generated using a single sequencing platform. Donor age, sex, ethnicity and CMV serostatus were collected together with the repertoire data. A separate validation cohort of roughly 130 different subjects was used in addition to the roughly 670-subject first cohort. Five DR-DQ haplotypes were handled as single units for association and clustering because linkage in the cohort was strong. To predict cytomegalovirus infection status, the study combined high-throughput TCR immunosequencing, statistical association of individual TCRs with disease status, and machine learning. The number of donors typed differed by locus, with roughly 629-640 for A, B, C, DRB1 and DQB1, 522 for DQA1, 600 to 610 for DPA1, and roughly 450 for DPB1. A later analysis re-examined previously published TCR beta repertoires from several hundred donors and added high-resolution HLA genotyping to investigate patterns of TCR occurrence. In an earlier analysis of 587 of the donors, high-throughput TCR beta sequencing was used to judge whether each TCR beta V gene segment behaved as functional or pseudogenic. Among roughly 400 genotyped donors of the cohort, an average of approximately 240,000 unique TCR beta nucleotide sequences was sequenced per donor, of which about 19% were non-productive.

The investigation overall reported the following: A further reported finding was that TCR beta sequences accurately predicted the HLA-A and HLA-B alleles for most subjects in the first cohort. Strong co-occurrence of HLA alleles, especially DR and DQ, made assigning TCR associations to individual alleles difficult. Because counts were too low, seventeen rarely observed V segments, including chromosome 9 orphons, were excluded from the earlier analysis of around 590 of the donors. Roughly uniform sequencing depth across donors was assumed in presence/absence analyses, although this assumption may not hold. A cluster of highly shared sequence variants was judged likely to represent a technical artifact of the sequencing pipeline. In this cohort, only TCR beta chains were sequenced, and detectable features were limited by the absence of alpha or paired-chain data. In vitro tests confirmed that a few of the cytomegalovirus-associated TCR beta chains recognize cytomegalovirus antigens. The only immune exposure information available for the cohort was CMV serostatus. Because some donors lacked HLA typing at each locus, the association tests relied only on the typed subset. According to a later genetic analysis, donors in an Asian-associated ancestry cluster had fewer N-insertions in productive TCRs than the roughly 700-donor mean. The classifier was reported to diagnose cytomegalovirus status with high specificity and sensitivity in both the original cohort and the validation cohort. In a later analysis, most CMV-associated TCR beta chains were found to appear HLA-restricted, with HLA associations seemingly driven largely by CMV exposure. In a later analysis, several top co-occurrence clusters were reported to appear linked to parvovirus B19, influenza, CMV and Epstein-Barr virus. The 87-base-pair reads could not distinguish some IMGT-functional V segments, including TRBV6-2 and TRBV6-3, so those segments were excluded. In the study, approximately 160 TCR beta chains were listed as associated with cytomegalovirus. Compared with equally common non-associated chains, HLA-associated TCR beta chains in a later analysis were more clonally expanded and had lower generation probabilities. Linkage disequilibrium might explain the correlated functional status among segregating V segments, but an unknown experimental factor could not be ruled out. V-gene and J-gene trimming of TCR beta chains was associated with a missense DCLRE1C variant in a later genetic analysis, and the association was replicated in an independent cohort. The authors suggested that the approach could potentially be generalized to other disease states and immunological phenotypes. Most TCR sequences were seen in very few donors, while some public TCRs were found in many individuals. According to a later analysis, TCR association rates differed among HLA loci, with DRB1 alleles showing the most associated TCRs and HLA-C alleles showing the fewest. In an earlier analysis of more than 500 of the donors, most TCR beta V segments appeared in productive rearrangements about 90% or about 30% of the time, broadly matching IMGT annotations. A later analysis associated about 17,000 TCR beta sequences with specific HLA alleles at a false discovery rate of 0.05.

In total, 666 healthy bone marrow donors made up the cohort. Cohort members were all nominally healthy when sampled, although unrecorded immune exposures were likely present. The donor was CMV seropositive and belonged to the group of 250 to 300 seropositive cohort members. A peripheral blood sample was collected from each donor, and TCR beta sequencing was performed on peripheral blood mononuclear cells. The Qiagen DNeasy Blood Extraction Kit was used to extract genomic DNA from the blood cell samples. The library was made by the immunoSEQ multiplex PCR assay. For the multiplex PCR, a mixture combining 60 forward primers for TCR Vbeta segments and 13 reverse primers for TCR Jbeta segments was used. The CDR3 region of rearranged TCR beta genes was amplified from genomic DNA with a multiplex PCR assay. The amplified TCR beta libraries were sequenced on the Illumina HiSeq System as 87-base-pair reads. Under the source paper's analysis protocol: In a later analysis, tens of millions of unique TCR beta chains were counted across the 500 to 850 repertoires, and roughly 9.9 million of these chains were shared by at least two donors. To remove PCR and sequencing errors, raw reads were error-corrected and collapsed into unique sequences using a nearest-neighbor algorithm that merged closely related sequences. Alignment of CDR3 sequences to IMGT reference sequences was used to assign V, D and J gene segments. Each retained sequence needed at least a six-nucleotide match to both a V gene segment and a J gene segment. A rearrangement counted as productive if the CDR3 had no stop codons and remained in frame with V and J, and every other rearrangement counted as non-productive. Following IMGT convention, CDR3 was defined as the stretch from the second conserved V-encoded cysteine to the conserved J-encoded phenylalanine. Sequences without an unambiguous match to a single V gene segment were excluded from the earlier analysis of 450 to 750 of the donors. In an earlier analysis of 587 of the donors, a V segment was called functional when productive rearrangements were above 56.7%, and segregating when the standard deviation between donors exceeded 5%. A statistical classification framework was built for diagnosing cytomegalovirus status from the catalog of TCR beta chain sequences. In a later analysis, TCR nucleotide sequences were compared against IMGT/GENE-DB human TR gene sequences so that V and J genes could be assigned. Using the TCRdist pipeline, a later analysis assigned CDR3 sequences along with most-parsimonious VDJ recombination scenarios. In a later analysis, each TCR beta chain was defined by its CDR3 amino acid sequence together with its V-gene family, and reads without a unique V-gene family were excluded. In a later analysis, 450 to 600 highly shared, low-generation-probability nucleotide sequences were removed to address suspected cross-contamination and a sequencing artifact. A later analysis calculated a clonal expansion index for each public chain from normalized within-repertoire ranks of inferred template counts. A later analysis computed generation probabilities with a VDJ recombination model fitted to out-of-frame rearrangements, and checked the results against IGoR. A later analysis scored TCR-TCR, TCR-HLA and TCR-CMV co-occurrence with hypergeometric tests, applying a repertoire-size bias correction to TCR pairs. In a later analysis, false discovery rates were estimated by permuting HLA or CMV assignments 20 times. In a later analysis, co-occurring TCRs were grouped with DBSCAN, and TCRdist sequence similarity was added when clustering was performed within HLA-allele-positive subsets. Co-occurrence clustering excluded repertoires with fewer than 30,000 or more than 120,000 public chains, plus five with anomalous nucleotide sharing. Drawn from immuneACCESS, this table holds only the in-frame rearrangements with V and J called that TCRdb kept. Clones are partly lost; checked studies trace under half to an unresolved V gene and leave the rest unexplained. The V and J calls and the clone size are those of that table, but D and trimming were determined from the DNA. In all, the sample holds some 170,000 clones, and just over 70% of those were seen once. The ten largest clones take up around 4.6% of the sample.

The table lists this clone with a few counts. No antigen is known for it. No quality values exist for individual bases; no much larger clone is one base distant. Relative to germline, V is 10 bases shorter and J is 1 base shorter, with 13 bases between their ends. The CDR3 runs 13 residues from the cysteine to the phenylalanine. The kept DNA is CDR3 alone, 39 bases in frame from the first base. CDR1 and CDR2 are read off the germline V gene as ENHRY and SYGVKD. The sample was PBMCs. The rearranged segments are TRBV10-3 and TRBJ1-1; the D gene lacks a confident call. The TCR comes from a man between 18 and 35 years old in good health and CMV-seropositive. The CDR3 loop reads CASRQDTNTEAFF. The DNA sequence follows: TGTGCCAGCAGACAAGATACGAACACTGAAGCTTTCTTT.